The 22 T cell receptor beta chains below come from one sample, sequenced in a study of blood T cells in healthy people across ages. A J-beta primer mix and a sample-barcoded 5' primer were used in a second PCR of roughly 6 to 12 cycles. Using its own MiXCR run on the 5' RACE reads, TCRdb lists one record per CDR3 protein. Here the sample spans 980,000 or so distinct CDR3 sequences, around 48% being singletons. The sample taken for sequencing was blood. The source of these receptors is a young man in good health.

The V call is TRBV3-1, the J call TRBJ1-4; no reliable D call. Germline CDR1 is LGHDT and CDR2 is YNNKEL (reference sequence). V was pared by 0 bases and J by 4 bases, with 15 bases between. The CDR3 sequence is 17 residues long. The DNA for the CDR3 is TGTGCCAGCAGCCAAGAATCGGGAAGTTACTTTAATGAAAAACTGTTTTTT. Protein product: CASSQESGSYFNEKLFF.

The rearrangement links TRBV5-6 to TRBJ1-1; D ambiguous. V shed 2 bases and J shed 1 base, with 12 bases lying between them. This CDR3 contains 15 residues. The germline V gene has CDR1 SGHDT and CDR2 YYEEEE. CDR3 protein: CASSFLGRPNTEAFF. The CDR3 nucleotides read TGTGCCAGCAGCTTCCTAGGCAGGCCGAACACTGAAGCTTTCTTT.

The chain uses TRBV6-6 and TRBJ2-5, with 8 bases fitting TRBD2. V gave up 4 bases and J gave up 1 base; unmatched junction bases: 5. CDR1 is MNHNY and CDR2 is SVGAGI in the germline V gene (reference sequence). The CDR3 sequence is 15 residues long. CDR3 region: CASSSAGTSQETQYF. The CDR3 DNA follows: TGTGCCAGCAGTTCCGCCGGGACTAGCCAAGAGACCCAGTACTTC.

The chain carries TRBV7-9 and TRBJ1-1; tentative D call: TRBD1 (5 bases). Germline V gene lookup returns CDR1 SEHNR and CDR2 FQNEAQ (reference sequence). CDR3 size: 16 residues. Trimming took 6 bases from V and 1 from J, leaving 18 bases between them. CDR3 in DNA: TGTGCCAGCAGTTTGGGCGAGGGACTTCCGAACACTGAAGCTTTCTTT. It is translated as CASSLGEGLPNTEAFF.

This sequence joins TRBV11-2 and TRBJ2-3; 9 bases are a match to TRBD2. Germline V lookup: CDR1 SGHAT, CDR2 FQNNGV. J gave up 1 base and V 5 bases, and 13 bases lay outside the gene matches. CDR3 length: 18 residues. For the CDR3, the DNA is TGTGCCAGCAGCCCCCTAGCGGGGTCGGTGGGCCGCACAGATACGCAGTATTTT. Protein sequence: CASSPLAGSVGRTDTQYF. Looking up the rest from reference TRBV11-2 and TRBJ2-3 gives the full variable domain: EAGVAQSPRYKIIEKRQSVAFWCNPISGHATLYWYQQILGQGPKLLIQFQNNGVVDDSQLPKDRFSAERLKGVDSTLKIQPAKLEDSAVYLCASSPLAGSVGRTDTQYFGPGTRLTVL.

The V gene is TRBV25-1, the J gene TRBJ1-4; 8 nucleotides line up with TRBD1. The CDR3 contains 15 residues. V lost 4 bases to trimming and J lost 3 bases; unmatched junction nucleotides: 4. Germline-derived CDR1 and CDR2 are MGHDK and SYGVNS. CDR3 in amino acids: CASSVQGAANEKLFF. The CDR3 nucleotides read TGTGCCAGCAGTGTCCAGGGGGCCGCTAATGAAAAACTGTTTTTT.

V usage is TRBV10-3 and J usage is TRBJ2-3; 14 bases are a match to TRBD2. Losses at the gene ends were 3 bases for V and 0 bases for J; bases not matched to a gene: 11. In germline, CDR1 is ENHRY, CDR2 SYGVKD. The CDR3 sequence is 20 residues long. This chain's CDR3 is CAISDRTSGGLTLSTDTQYF. The CDR3 bases are TGTGCCATCAGTGACCGGACTAGCGGGGGGTTGACCCTTAGCACAGATACGCAGTATTTT.

The rearrangement links TRBV5-1 to TRBJ1-1, with D maybe TRBD1 (6 bases). The V and J ends lost 3 bases and 6 bases respectively, with 12 bases between them. Germline assignment: CDR1 SGHRS and CDR2 YFSETQ. The CDR3 is 13 amino acids. CDR3 residues: CASSSQGSPEAFF. CDR3 DNA sequence: TGCGCCAGCAGCTCACAGGGTTCCCCTGAAGCTTTCTTT.

This chain connects TRBV28 to TRBJ2-4; 11 bases align to TRBD1. Germline assignment: CDR1 MDHEN and CDR2 SYDVKM. This CDR3 comprises 17 residues. The trim removed 1 base at V and 8 bases at J, leaving 10 bases unmatched. CDR3 amino acids: CASSLSWGAGQGDIQYF. The CDR3 coding sequence is TGTGCCAGCAGTTTATCGTGGGGGGCGGGACAGGGGGACATTCAGTACTTC.

A single count supports this clonotype. The chain is built from TRBV5-1 and TRBJ1-4; 8 bases match TRBD1. This CDR3 spans 14 amino acids. V trimming: 6 bases; J trimming: 4 bases; junction bases outside the gene matches: 5. Germline lookup yields CDR1 SGHRS and CDR2 YFSETQ. For the CDR3, the DNA is TGCGCCAGCAACACCGGACAGGGTAATGAAAAACTGTTTTTT. Protein product: CASNTGQGNEKLFF. Full variable domain (missing parts from reference TRBV5-1 and TRBJ1-4): KAGVTQTPRYLIKTRGQQVTLSCSPISGHRSVSWYQQTPGQGLQFLFEYFSETQRNKGNFPGRFSGRQFSNSRSEMNVSTLELGDSALYLCASNTGQGNEKLFFGSGTQLSVL.

This clonotype was seen a few times. The chain joins TRBV6-2 or TRBV6-3 to TRBJ1-1, with 8 bases aligning to TRBD1. V dropped 6 bases and J dropped 5; count of bases not matched to a gene: 8. Germline V gene data show CDR1 as MNHEY and CDR2 as SVGEGT. CDR3 size: 14 residues. CDR3 region: CASRLRTGHTEAFF. The DNA for the CDR3 is TGTGCCAGCAGGCTGAGGACAGGGCATACTGAAGCTTTCTTT.

The chain combines TRBV6-1 with TRBJ2-1; TRBD2 aligns across 9 bases. Germline V gene lookup returns CDR1 MNHNS and CDR2 SASEGT. The CDR3 runs 17 residues. The V segment lost 5 bases and the J segment 7 bases; nucleotides outside the gene matches: 15. The CDR3 bases are TGTGCCAGCAGTCCCTTCCTCAGCGGGGGGTCTAAGAATGAGCAGTTCTTC. This codes for CASSPFLSGGSKNEQFF.

The chain joins TRBV7-9 to TRBJ2-3; weak D call: TRBD1 (6 bases). Germline loops: CDR1 SEHNR, CDR2 FQNEAQ (reference sequence). This CDR3 has 15 residues. Trimming removed 1 base from V and 5 bases from J, with 13 bases in between. DNA for the CDR3: TGTGCCAGCAGCTTAGGTCAGGGGAGTGGAGATACGCAGTATTTT. Its protein is CASSLGQGSGDTQYF.

The sample holds one count of this clonotype. The chain has TRBV3-1 and TRBJ2-5; D ambiguous. The V end lost 1 base, the J end lost 5 bases, and 5 bases lay between the germline ends. The CDR3 is 12 amino acids. CDR1 is LGHDT and CDR2 is YNNKEL in the germline V gene (reference sequence). The CDR3 DNA reads as TGTGCCAGCAGCCAAGTGATCGAGACCCAGTACTTC. It codes for CASSQVIETQYF.

The rearrangement uses TRBV6-5 and TRBJ2-1, with D perhaps TRBD2 (7 bases). The CDR3 length is 14 residues. The V gene lost 6 bases and the J gene lost 8 bases, with 17 bases spanning the gap. Per the germline V gene, CDR1 is MNHEY and CDR2 is SVGAGI. Written as DNA, the CDR3 is TGTGCCAGCAGCCTAGAGGGGGGGCACCATGAGCAGTTCTTC. It is translated as CASSLEGGHHEQFF.

The chain has TRBV6-2 or TRBV6-3 and TRBJ2-7, with 11 positions matching TRBD2. CDR3 length: 16 amino acids. CDR1 is MNHEY and CDR2 is SVGEGT in the germline V gene. V was pared by 5 bases and J by 3 bases, with 9 bases of the junction left unmatched. The CDR3 DNA reads as TGTGCCAGCAGTCCCATCTCGGGACTAGCGGACTACGAGCAGTACTTC. It specifies CASSPISGLADYEQYF.

V is TRBV27 and J is TRBJ2-7, with 9 bases identical to TRBD1. After removal of 0 bases from V and 3 bases from J, the junction contained 6 bases not matched to a gene. Germline V gene lookup returns CDR1 MNHEY and CDR2 SMNVEV (reference sequence). The CDR3 length is 16 residues. As DNA, the CDR3 is TGTGCCAGCAGTTTATCGCCGGGACAGGGAAACTACGAGCAGTACTTC. Protein product: CASSLSPGQGNYEQYF.

This clonotype was seen a few times. The chain recombines TRBV12-3 or TRBV12-4 with TRBJ2-1; the D gene is possibly TRBD2 (6 bases). The V gene lost 7 bases and the J gene lost 6 bases, with 13 bases spanning the gap. This CDR3 is built from 13 residues. The CDR3: CASTPGVGNEQFF. The DNA of the CDR3 is TGTGCCAGCACCCCGGGGGTGGGCAATGAGCAGTTCTTC.

For this clonotype: This may be a read error, as it is one base from a much larger clone. V gene TRBV12-3 or TRBV12-4 combines with J gene TRBJ1-4; D unresolved. The CDR3 sequence is 12 residues long. For the CDR3, the DNA is TGTACCAGCCGAGACAATAATGAAAAACTGTTTTTT. Encoded protein: CTSRDNNEKLFF.

This clonotype was seen a handful of times. The rearrangement links TRBV7-2 to TRBJ2-1, with D unclear. V lost 3 bases to trimming and J lost 8 bases, with 11 bases between them. There are 13 residues in the CDR3. Germline CDR1 SGHTA, CDR2 FQGNSA. The CDR3 DNA reads as TGTGCCAGCAGCTTCAGGACCGGCGATGAGCAGTTCTTC. Its protein is CASSFRTGDEQFF.

In its sample, this clonotype was seen a few times. This rearrangement joins TRBV4-2 to TRBJ2-1; D may be TRBD2 (6 bases). Germline CDR1 and CDR2: LGHNA and YNFKEQ. V lost 1 base and J lost 3, with 22 bases in between. The CDR3 sequence is 19 residues long. In DNA, the CDR3 is TGTGCCAGCAGCCAAGGACATTCGAAAGGGAGGTCTTACTACAATGAGCAGTTCTTC. Encoded protein: CASSQGHSKGRSYYNEQFF.

The chain links TRBV30 to TRBJ2-7; tentative D call: TRBD1 (6 bases). The germline V gene encodes CDR1 GTSNPN and CDR2 SVGIG (reference sequence). The CDR3 totals 14 residues. The germline V and J ends were trimmed by 5 bases and 1 base, with 15 bases remaining between them. CDR3 sequence reads: CAWADRRPSYEQYF. CDR3 sequence (DNA): TGTGCCTGGGCCGACAGGCGACCTTCCTACGAGCAGTACTTC.